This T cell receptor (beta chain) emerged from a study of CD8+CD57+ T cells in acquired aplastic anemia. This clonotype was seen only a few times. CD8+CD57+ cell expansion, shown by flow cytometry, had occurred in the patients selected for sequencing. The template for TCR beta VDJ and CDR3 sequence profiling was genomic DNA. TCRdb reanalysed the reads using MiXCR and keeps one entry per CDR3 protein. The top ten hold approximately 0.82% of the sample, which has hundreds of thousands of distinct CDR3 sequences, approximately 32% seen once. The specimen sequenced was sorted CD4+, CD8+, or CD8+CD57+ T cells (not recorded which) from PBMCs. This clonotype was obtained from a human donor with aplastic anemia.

CDR3 coding DNA: TGTGCCAGTAAGGGCCTGACCTACGAGCAGTACTTC. It specifies CASKGLTYEQYF. The V gene is TRBV19, the J gene TRBJ2-7; D is undetermined. V lost 7 bases and J lost 2, with 9 bases in between. Germline CDR1 and CDR2: LNHDA and SQIVND (reference sequence). The CDR3 is 12 residues long.